The entry below describes one T cell receptor beta chain. Its antigen is unknown. The record originates from a study of monozygotic twins with cystic fibrosis. Points from the study as a whole: In 13 of 16 pairs, V gene usage was closest to the co-twin's. Monozygotic CF twin pairs shared significantly more nucleotide-identical clonotypes than unrelated CF individuals did. No link emerged between shared CDR3 counts and age, concordance or severity. The repertoire was suggested to be naive-dominated, clonality median roughly 0.0093.

The CDR3 loop spans 13 amino acids. Trimming at V came to 5 bases and at J to 2 bases, leaving 3 bases not matched to a gene. The V gene's germline CDR1 is SGHDN and CDR2 FVKESK. The data were produced by immunoSEQ multiplex PCR, yet TCRdb's version contains in-frame clones alone and is incomplete. The profile shows about 35,000 clones, around 65% of them singletons. The chain combines TRBV14 with TRBJ2-7, with TRBD2 matching over 7 bases. This receptor was obtained from a girl aged 5-17 years with cystic fibrosis. The sequenced material came from blood. The CDR3 coding sequence is TGTGCCAGCAGCTACGGACTAGCCTACGAGCAGTACTTC. This codes for CASSYGLAYEQYF.